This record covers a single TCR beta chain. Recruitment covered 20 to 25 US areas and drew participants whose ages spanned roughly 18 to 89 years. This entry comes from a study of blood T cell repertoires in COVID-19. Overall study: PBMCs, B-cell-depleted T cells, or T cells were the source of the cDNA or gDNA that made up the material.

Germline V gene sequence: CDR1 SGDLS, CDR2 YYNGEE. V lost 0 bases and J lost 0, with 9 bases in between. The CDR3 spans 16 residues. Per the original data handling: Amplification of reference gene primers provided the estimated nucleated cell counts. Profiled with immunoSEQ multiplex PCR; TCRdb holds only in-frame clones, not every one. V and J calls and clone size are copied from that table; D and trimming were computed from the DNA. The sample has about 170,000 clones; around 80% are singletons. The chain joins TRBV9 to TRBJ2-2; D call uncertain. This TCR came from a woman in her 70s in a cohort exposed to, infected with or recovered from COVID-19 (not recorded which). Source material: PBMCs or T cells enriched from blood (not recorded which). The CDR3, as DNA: TGTGCCAGCAGCGTAGCGCAGGCCCCGAACACCGGGGAGCTGTTTTTT. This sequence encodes CASSVAQAPNTGELFF.